A selection of T cell receptor beta chains follows, all from one sample in a study of OX40 agonist ivuxolimab in advanced cancers. Only in-frame clones appear in the TCRdb table, and some are missing; sequencing was by immunoSEQ multiplex PCR. The sample includes about 77,000 clones, about 92% of them seen just once. Sequencing was performed on CD4+ or CD8+ T cells sorted from blood, taken in a trial of the OX40 agonist ivuxolimab. The receptors stem from an adult with an advanced solid tumor such as melanoma, head and neck, liver or kidney cancer. Both conserved end residues are part of each CDR3. The order of the fields is J gene, clone size, D gene, V gene, CDR3 protein, CDR3 DNA. D genes are given only for firm matches. Only part of the rows carry a size: once, few, many, or a class if the clone is expanded.

j_gene: TRBJ1-3; abundance: NA; d_gene: TRBD1; v_gene: TRBV5-1; CDR3aa: CASSSIPGQGSGGNTIYF; CDR3nt: TGCGCCAGCAGCTCTATTCCGGGACAGGGGTCTGGGGGAAACACCATATATTTT
j_gene: TRBJ2-1; abundance: NA; d_gene: TRBD1; v_gene: TRBV11-3; CDR3aa: CASSSRTGPYNEQFF; CDR3nt: TGTGCCAGCAGCTCCCGGACAGGGCCGTACAATGAGCAGTTCTTC
j_gene: TRBJ1-5; abundance: NA; d_gene: NA; v_gene: TRBV15; CDR3aa: CATSRDGNQPQHF; CDR3nt: TGTGCCACCAGCAGAGATGGCAATCAGCCCCAGCATTTT
j_gene: TRBJ1-5; abundance: NA; d_gene: TRBD1; v_gene: TRBV19; CDR3aa: CASSGTGATFSNQPQHF; CDR3nt: TGTGCCAGCTCCGGGACAGGGGCTACGTTTAGCAATCAGCCCCAGCATTTT
j_gene: TRBJ1-1; abundance: NA; d_gene: NA; v_gene: TRBV5-1; CDR3aa: CASSPILLNTEAFF; CDR3nt: TGCGCCAGCAGCCCTATCCTGCTTAACACTGAAGCTTTCTTT
j_gene: TRBJ2-3; abundance: NA; d_gene: TRBD2; v_gene: TRBV12-5; CDR3aa: CASGFSGGPGDTQYF; CDR3nt: TGTGCTAGTGGCTTTAGCGGGGGCCCTGGCGATACGCAGTATTTT
j_gene: TRBJ2-7; abundance: NA; d_gene: TRBD1; v_gene: TRBV6-6; CDR3aa: CATRQGAYEQYF; CDR3nt: TGTGCCACCCGACAGGGGGCTTACGAGCAGTACTTC
j_gene: TRBJ2-5; abundance: NA; d_gene: TRBD2; v_gene: TRBV5-1; CDR3aa: CASSSGLAEETQYF; CDR3nt: TGCGCCAGCAGCTCCGGACTAGCGGAAGAGACCCAGTACTTC
j_gene: TRBJ2-5; abundance: NA; d_gene: NA; v_gene: TRBV27; CDR3aa: CASSSGSRQTQYF; CDR3nt: TGTGCCAGCAGTTCGGGTAGCAGACAGACCCAGTACTTC
j_gene: TRBJ1-3; abundance: once; d_gene: TRBD1; v_gene: TRBV5-1; CDR3aa: CASSLGEQGSGNTIYF; CDR3nt: TGCGCCAGCAGCTTGGGTGAACAGGGGTCTGGAAACACCATATATTTT
j_gene: TRBJ2-3; abundance: NA; d_gene: TRBD2; v_gene: TRBV7-9; CDR3aa: CASSPGLAGLTDTQYF; CDR3nt: TGTGCCAGCAGCCCAGGACTAGCGGGCCTCACAGATACGCAGTATTTT
j_gene: TRBJ2-7; abundance: NA; d_gene: NA; v_gene: TRBV11-3; CDR3aa: CASSSGRVSYF; CDR3nt: TGTGCCAGCAGCTCAGGCCGGGTCTCGTACTTC
j_gene: TRBJ2-2; abundance: NA; d_gene: TRBD1; v_gene: TRBV2; CDR3aa: CASGKRAPGQGNTGELFF; CDR3nt: TGTGCCAGCGGCAAAAGGGCACCGGGACAGGGAAACACCGGGGAGCTGTTTTTT
j_gene: TRBJ2-5; abundance: NA; d_gene: NA; v_gene: TRBV6-6; CDR3aa: CASSSRRSGGETQYF; CDR3nt: TGTGCCAGCAGTTCCCGGAGGTCAGGTGGGGAGACCCAGTACTTC
j_gene: TRBJ2-5; abundance: NA; d_gene: NA; v_gene: TRBV18; CDR3aa: CASSPQETQYF; CDR3nt: TGTGCCAGCTCACCTCAGGAGACCCAGTACTTC
j_gene: TRBJ2-7; abundance: NA; d_gene: NA; v_gene: TRBV11-3; CDR3aa: CASSSPETAAYEQYF; CDR3nt: TGTGCCAGCAGCTCCCCCGAGACCGCGGCCTACGAGCAGTACTTC
j_gene: TRBJ1-6; abundance: NA; d_gene: NA; v_gene: TRBV6-5; CDR3aa: CASSLANGYNSPLHF; CDR3nt: TGTGCCAGCAGTTTGGCAAACGGCTATAATTCACCCCTCCACTTT
j_gene: TRBJ2-3; abundance: NA; d_gene: NA; v_gene: TRBV19; CDR3aa: CASSTTRTPDTQYF; CDR3nt: TGTGCCAGTAGTACTACCCGGACTCCAGATACGCAGTATTTT
j_gene: TRBJ2-1; abundance: NA; d_gene: TRBD2; v_gene: TRBV6-1; CDR3aa: CASGDGRSSYNEQFF; CDR3nt: TGTGCCAGCGGGGACGGGAGGAGCTCCTACAATGAGCAGTTCTTC
j_gene: TRBJ2-6; abundance: NA; d_gene: NA; v_gene: TRBV6-4; CDR3aa: CASSDESSGANVLTF; CDR3nt: TGTGCCAGCAGTGATGAAAGCTCTGGGGCCAACGTCCTGACTTTC
j_gene: TRBJ2-5; abundance: NA; d_gene: NA; v_gene: TRBV28; CDR3aa: CASRGRGPQETQYF; CDR3nt: TGTGCCAGCAGGGGCAGGGGCCCCCAAGAGACCCAGTACTTC
j_gene: TRBJ2-7; abundance: NA; d_gene: NA; v_gene: TRBV5-1; CDR3aa: CASSLGFGYEQYF; CDR3nt: TGCGCCAGCAGCTTGGGGTTTGGCTACGAGCAGTACTTC
j_gene: TRBJ2-3; abundance: NA; d_gene: TRBD2; v_gene: TRBV10-1; CDR3aa: CASSDPGSSGTTDTQYF; CDR3nt: TGCGCCAGCAGTGACCCAGGGTCTAGCGGGACCACAGATACGCAGTATTTT
j_gene: TRBJ2-7; abundance: NA; d_gene: TRBD2; v_gene: TRBV19; CDR3aa: CASSIRVSGNSYEQYF; CDR3nt: TGTGCCAGTAGTATAAGGGTTAGCGGGAATTCCTACGAGCAGTACTTC
j_gene: TRBJ2-2; abundance: NA; d_gene: NA; v_gene: TRBV29-1; CDR3aa: CSVKGGPGRTGELFF; CDR3nt: TGCAGCGTGAAGGGGGGGCCAGGTCGGACCGGGGAGCTGTTTTTT
j_gene: TRBJ2-3; abundance: NA; d_gene: TRBD2; v_gene: TRBV7-9; CDR3aa: CASSLGASGTSTDTQYF; CDR3nt: TGTGCCAGCAGCTTAGGGGCTAGCGGGACCAGCACAGATACGCAGTATTTT
j_gene: TRBJ1-5; abundance: NA; d_gene: TRBD1; v_gene: TRBV2; CDR3aa: CASSTTGDQPQHF; CDR3nt: TGTGCCAGCAGTACGACAGGGGATCAGCCCCAGCATTTT
j_gene: TRBJ1-5; abundance: NA; d_gene: NA; v_gene: TRBV18; CDR3aa: CASSPLPGANQPQHF; CDR3nt: TGTGCCAGCTCACCACTTCCGGGAGCCAATCAGCCCCAGCATTTT
j_gene: TRBJ2-7; abundance: NA; d_gene: NA; v_gene: TRBV4-1; CDR3aa: CASSHGKGSSYEQYF; CDR3nt: TGCGCCAGCAGCCACGGGAAAGGGAGCTCCTACGAGCAGTACTTC
j_gene: TRBJ1-2; abundance: NA; d_gene: NA; v_gene: TRBV14; CDR3aa: CASSQAGARGYTF; CDR3nt: TGTGCCAGCAGCCAGGCAGGGGCGCGAGGCTACACCTTC
j_gene: TRBJ1-3; abundance: NA; d_gene: TRBD1; v_gene: TRBV23-1; CDR3aa: CASSNTGGDFPFSGNTIYF; CDR3nt: TGCGCCAGCAGTAATACAGGGGGTGACTTTCCCTTCTCTGGAAACACCATATATTTT
j_gene: TRBJ1-1; abundance: NA; d_gene: NA; v_gene: TRBV4-1; CDR3aa: CASSQGTRMNTEAFF; CDR3nt: TGCGCCAGCAGCCAAGGGACACGTATGAACACTGAAGCTTTCTTT
j_gene: TRBJ1-3; abundance: NA; d_gene: NA; v_gene: TRBV13; CDR3aa: CASSRIFRTVVSSGNTIYF; CDR3nt: TGTGCCAGCAGCCGCATTTTTAGGACCGTGGTTAGCTCAGGAAACACCATATATTTT
j_gene: TRBJ1-6; abundance: once; d_gene: NA; v_gene: TRBV28; CDR3aa: CASSFRDGRRGAPLHF; CDR3nt: TGTGCCAGCAGTTTCCGGGACGGGCGCCGAGGAGCACCCCTCCACTTT
j_gene: TRBJ2-2; abundance: NA; d_gene: NA; v_gene: TRBV11-2; CDR3aa: CASSRENAGELFF; CDR3nt: TGTGCCAGCAGCCGCGAGAACGCCGGGGAGCTGTTTTTT
j_gene: TRBJ2-7; abundance: NA; d_gene: NA; v_gene: TRBV7-3; CDR3aa: CASSKDRSSYEQYF; CDR3nt: TGTGCCAGCAGCAAGGACAGAAGCTCCTACGAGCAGTACTTC
j_gene: TRBJ2-6; abundance: NA; d_gene: NA; v_gene: TRBV2; CDR3aa: CASSESAFGANVLTF; CDR3nt: TGTGCCAGCAGTGAAAGTGCTTTCGGGGCCAACGTCCTGACTTTC
j_gene: TRBJ2-3; abundance: once; d_gene: TRBD2; v_gene: TRBV11-3; CDR3aa: CASSQRSGGGRLDTQYF; CDR3nt: TGTGCCAGCAGCCAGCGGTCCGGGGGGGGGAGGTTAGATACGCAGTATTTT
j_gene: TRBJ1-1; abundance: NA; d_gene: NA; v_gene: TRBV10-3; CDR3aa: CAISEGMGSNTEAFF; CDR3nt: TGTGCCATCAGTGAGGGGATGGGATCGAACACTGAAGCTTTCTTT
j_gene: TRBJ2-3; abundance: NA; d_gene: NA; v_gene: TRBV14; CDR3aa: CASSQLGDTDTQYF; CDR3nt: TGTGCCAGCAGCCAATTAGGCGACACAGATACGCAGTATTTT
j_gene: TRBJ2-3; abundance: few; d_gene: TRBD2; v_gene: TRBV15; CDR3aa: CATSRVRSSGGNTQYF; CDR3nt: TGTGCCACCAGCAGAGTTCGGTCTAGCGGGGGCAATACGCAGTATTTT
j_gene: TRBJ1-1; abundance: few; d_gene: NA; v_gene: TRBV20-1; CDR3aa: CSARETAEAFF; CDR3nt: TGCAGTGCTAGAGAGACCGCTGAAGCTTTCTTT
j_gene: TRBJ1-4; abundance: NA; d_gene: NA; v_gene: TRBV7-2; CDR3aa: CASSLGRGTQEKLFF; CDR3nt: TGTGCCAGCAGCTTAGGCAGGGGAACACAAGAAAAACTGTTTTTT
j_gene: TRBJ2-3; abundance: NA; d_gene: TRBD1; v_gene: TRBV7-7; CDR3aa: CASSLTGGEDTQYF; CDR3nt: TGTGCCAGCAGCCTTACAGGGGGTGAAGATACGCAGTATTTT
j_gene: TRBJ1-6; abundance: NA; d_gene: NA; v_gene: TRBV5-6; CDR3aa: CASSLGQSNSPLHF; CDR3nt: TGTGCCAGCAGCTTGGGCCAGAGTAATTCACCCCTCCACTTT
j_gene: TRBJ2-3; abundance: NA; d_gene: NA; v_gene: TRBV7-8; CDR3aa: CASSLGADTQYF; CDR3nt: TGTGCCAGCAGCTTAGGAGCAGATACGCAGTATTTT